The clone carrying this T cell receptor beta chain was seen only a few times. Its antigen remains unidentified. Profiling relied on immunoSEQ multiplex PCR, and the TCRdb table lists in-frame clones only, not all of them. The sample shows 110,000 or so clones, 88% of them seen only once. The data stem from a study of T cell responses to AZD1222 COVID-19 vaccine. Germline lookup yields CDR1 SGHDT and CDR2 YYEEEE. This CDR3 region has 15 residues. The trim removed 4 bases at V and 5 bases at J, leaving 5 bases unmatched. Study conclusions and caveats: Nearly half of spike-specific TCRs reportedly go after variant regions that carry no mutations.

The sequenced sample was peripheral blood, obtained 28 days after the second AZD1222 dose. The chain has TRBV5-6 and TRBJ2-7; 14 nucleotides agree with TRBD2. This TCR derives from an adult who received the AZD1222 COVID-19 vaccine. CDR3 loop: CASSRGTSGGNEQYF. For the CDR3, the DNA is TGTGCCAGCAGCCGAGGGACTAGCGGGGGAAACGAGCAGTACTTC.